The 20 T cell receptor beta chains below all came from one sample that was sequenced in a study of PD-1 blockade in classical Hodgkin lymphoma. The protocol was immunoSEQ multiplex PCR, while the TCRdb copy is restricted to in-frame clones and leaves out a portion. The sample consists of 28,000 or so clones, roughly two thirds of them appearing once. Following autologous stem cell transplantation, relapse occurred in every patient, and exposure to brentuximab vedotin varied. The sequencing here drew on peripheral blood mononuclear cells (PBMCs), taken before the second cycle of nivolumab. The receptors were gathered from a human donor with classical Hodgkin lymphoma.

The chain has TRBV10-3 and TRBJ2-7; D unresolved. V shed 2 bases and J shed 4 bases, with 9 bases lying between them. This CDR3 spans 13 amino acids. The germline CDR1 and CDR2 sequences are ENHRY and SYGVKD. DNA for the CDR3: TGTGCCATCAGTGAGAGTCTTCTGTACGAGCAGTACTTC. Amino acids: CAISESLLYEQYF.

This clone was recorded once. V is TRBV18 and J is TRBJ2-2, with D perhaps given as TRBD1 or TRBD2 (5 bases each). CDR3 length equals 16 residues. Germline CDR1 is KGHSH and CDR2 is LQKENI. V was pared by 5 bases and J by 2 bases, with 15 bases between. DNA for the CDR3: TGTGCCAGCTCATCAACTTACGGGGACAACACCGGGGAGCTGTTTTTT. Its protein is CASSSTYGDNTGELFF.

This clone has a handful of counts. V and J are TRBV5-1 and TRBJ2-2; D is perhaps TRBD2 (6 bases). Germline V CDR1 and CDR2: SGHRS, YFSETQ. Trimming removed 4 bases at V and 4 bases at J, with 8 bases between. The CDR3 length is 13 residues. This CDR3 reads CASSISGTGELFF. CDR3 DNA sequence: TGCGCCAGCAGCATTAGCGGCACCGGGGAGCTGTTTTTT.

The chain has TRBV19 and TRBJ2-4, with D tentatively TRBD1 or TRBD2 (8 bases each). Germline V gene sequence: CDR1 LNHDA, CDR2 SQIVND (reference sequence). V lost 5 bases, J lost 3 bases, and 17 bases lay in between. CDR3 length: 16 residues. The CDR3 DNA is TGTGCCAGTAGTTACGGACAGGGACTAGTCAAAAACATTCAGTACTTC. It specifies CASSYGQGLVKNIQYF. The whole variable domain, filled in from reference TRBV19 and TRBJ2-4, reads DGGITQSPKYLFRKEGQNVTLSCEQNLNHDAMYWYRQDPGQGLRLIYYSQIVNDFQKGDIAEGYSVSREKKESFPLTVTSAQKNPTAFYLCASSYGQGLVKNIQYFGAGTRLSVL.

The chain combines TRBV2 with TRBJ2-3; possible D gene TRBD2, 5 bases. The V and J ends lost 4 bases and 3 bases respectively, with 8 bases between them. Germline CDR1 is SNHLY and CDR2 is FYNNEI. The CDR3 sequence is 13 residues long. This CDR3 reads CASSVGGTDTQYF. The CDR3 DNA sequence: TGTGCCAGCAGTGTAGGAGGTACAGATACGCAGTATTTT.

The rearrangement links TRBV5-1 to TRBJ1-2, with D maybe TRBD1 (5 bases). Germline loops: CDR1 SGHRS, CDR2 YFSETQ. V dropped 0 bases and J dropped 7 bases, with 13 bases sitting between them. The CDR3 is 14 amino acids. DNA for the CDR3: TGCGCCAGCAGCTTGGAGGCAGGGTGGAGTGGCTACACCTTC. Translated: CASSLEAGWSGYTF.

V and J are TRBV5-5 and TRBJ1-6, with D possibly being TRBD1 (5 bases). V was shortened by 3 bases and J by 2 bases, with 12 bases between the two germline ends. The germline gives CDR1 SGHKS, CDR2 YYEKEE (reference sequence). The CDR3 length is 16 residues. Written as DNA, the CDR3 is TGTGCCAGCAGCTATGGGGGGGAAGCCTATAATTCACCCCTCCACTTT. This translates into CASSYGGEAYNSPLHF. The variable domain in full, with the rest retrieved from reference TRBV5-5 and TRBJ1-6, is DAGVTQSPTHLIKTRGQQVTLRCSPISGHKSVSWYQQVLGQGPQFIFQYYEKEERGRGNFPDRFSARQFPNYSSELNVNALLLGDSALYLCASSYGGEAYNSPLHFGNGTRLTVT.

The chain recombines TRBV30 with TRBJ1-1; unclear D gene. The germline CDR1 and CDR2 sequences are GTSNPN and SVGIG (reference sequence). V lost 3 bases and J 6 bases, leaving 14 bases between the germline ends. The CDR3 sequence is 13 residues long. CDR3 in DNA: TGTGCCTGGAGCCCCGGACCCCGGGCTGAAGCTTTCTTT. It translates to CAWSPGPRAEAFF.

J is TRBJ1-3 and V is TRBV6-5; TRBD1 might be the D (6 bases). The V gene lost 2 bases and the J gene lost 0 bases, with 8 bases spanning the gap. The germline V gene encodes CDR1 MNHEY and CDR2 SVGAGI. There are 15 residues in the CDR3. CDR3 sequence (DNA): TGTGCCAGCAGTTACGGACAGCACTCTGGAAACACCATATATTTT. This codes for CASSYGQHSGNTIYF.

The chain links TRBV7-9 to TRBJ2-7; D ambiguous. Germline values: CDR1 SEHNR, CDR2 FQNEAQ (reference sequence). The CDR3 has 11 amino acids. Trimming cost V 2 bases and J 6 bases, with 5 bases left between them. CDR3 sequence reads: CASSLLREQYF. The CDR3 DNA is TGTGCCAGCAGCTTACTGCGCGAGCAGTACTTC.

This chain connects TRBV10-3 to TRBJ1-4, with D possibly TRBD1 on 5 matching bases. Germline assignment: CDR1 ENHRY and CDR2 SYGVKD. The CDR3 contains 15 residues. Trimming left V 0 bases short and J 8 bases short, with 13 bases between. CDR3 residues: CAISESMGPSEKLFF. CDR3 DNA: TGTGCCATCAGTGAGTCAATGGGGCCATCCGAAAAACTGTTTTTT.

The chain combines TRBV5-1 with TRBJ1-4, with D possibly being TRBD1 (6 bases). Germline V gene sequence: CDR1 SGHRS, CDR2 YFSETQ. Trimming left V 3 bases short and J 5 bases short, with 14 bases between. The CDR3 consists of 15 residues. The DNA of the CDR3 is TGCGCCAGCAGCTGGACAGCGGGCATAAATGAAAAACTGTTTTTT. Its protein is CASSWTAGINEKLFF.

This chain connects TRBV19 to TRBJ1-5, with a possible D match to TRBD1 (5 bases). The CDR3 loop spans 13 amino acids. Germline V lookup: CDR1 LNHDA, CDR2 SQIVND (reference sequence). V lost 4 bases and J 9 bases, leaving 13 bases between the germline ends. The CDR3, as DNA: TGTGCCAGTAGTACCGACGGGGCCCGGCCCCAGCATTTT. Translating it yields CASSTDGARPQHF. Full variable domain (outside the CDR3, taken from reference TRBV19 and TRBJ1-5): DGGITQSPKYLFRKEGQNVTLSCEQNLNHDAMYWYRQDPGQGLRLIYYSQIVNDFQKGDIAEGYSVSREKKESFPLTVTSAQKNPTAFYLCASSTDGARPQHFGDGTRLSIL.

This clone is categorized as medium-sized. The rearrangement links TRBV21-1 to TRBJ1-2; the table gives TRBD1 as D, unverified against the DNA. TRBV21-1 is a listed pseudogene. This CDR3 region has 17 residues. The CDR3 nucleotides are TGTGCCAGCAGCAATGGGGCCCCGGAGAATCTGAATCATGGCTACACCTTC. It specifies CASSNGAPENLNHGYTF.

This clone was counted a single time. The chain has TRBV5-1 and TRBJ2-1; no firm D call. Per germline, CDR1 SGHRS and CDR2 YFSETQ. This CDR3 has 14 amino acids. Trimming took 0 bases from V and 5 from J, leaving 9 bases between them. This chain's CDR3 is CASSLDPSNNEQFF. In nucleotides, the CDR3 is TGCGCCAGCAGCTTGGATCCTTCCAACAATGAGCAGTTCTTC.

In nucleotides, the CDR3 is TGCGCCAGCAGTTCTACTTTACAGGACATCGACTATAATTCACCCCTCCACTTT. Translated, it gives CASSSTLQDIDYNSPLHF. V is TRBV5-1 and J is TRBJ1-6, with D perhaps matching TRBD1 (5 bases). Trimming left V 5 bases short and J 3 bases short, with 21 bases between. The length of the CDR3 is 18 residues. Germline values: CDR1 SGHRS, CDR2 YFSETQ.

In this sample, this clone is large (0.1 to 1%). V is TRBV5-5 and J is TRBJ1-2; D ambiguous. The V end was cut by 0 bases, the J end by 5 bases, with 11 bases between. The CDR3 contains 14 residues. The germline V gene encodes CDR1 SGHKS and CDR2 YYEKEE (reference sequence). The DNA of the CDR3 is TGTGCCAGCAGCTTGGCGATGGAGGTTTATGGCTACACCTTC. Protein: CASSLAMEVYGYTF.

This sequence joins TRBV9 and TRBJ2-7; weak D call: TRBD1 (6 bases). V was cut by 4 bases and J by 1 base, with 12 bases left in between. The CDR3 spans 14 residues. Per the germline V gene, CDR1 is SGDLS and CDR2 is YYNGEE. CDR3 DNA sequence: TGTGCCAGCAGCTCCCGGACAGAATCCTACGAGCAGTACTTC. Residues: CASSSRTESYEQYF.

The chain couples TRBV2 to TRBJ2-5, with 10 bases fitting TRBD2. The V gene end was trimmed by 1 base and the J gene end by 2 bases; junction bases not matched to a gene: 4. CDR3 size: 16 residues. Germline-derived CDR1 and CDR2 are SNHLY and FYNNEI. DNA of the CDR3: TGTGCCAGCAGTGAAGGATGGACTAGCGGACAAGAGACCCAGTACTTC. Translated, it gives CASSEGWTSGQETQYF.

This clone was seen only once. V is TRBV6-5 and J is TRBJ1-5; D call uncertain. The ends were cut back, 4 bases at V and 0 bases at J, with 4 bases in the middle. The CDR3 covers 13 residues. Germline V lookup: CDR1 MNHEY, CDR2 SVGAGI. The CDR3 is CASSSISNQPQHF. In DNA, the CDR3 is TGTGCCAGCAGTTCGATTAGCAATCAGCCCCAGCATTTT.